These 29 T cell receptor beta chains were all obtained from the same sample, sequenced in a study of CD8+CD57+ T cells in acquired aplastic anemia. Patients picked for sequencing had shown CD8+CD57+ cell expansion detected by flow cytometry. It was genomic DNA that served as the template for profiling TCR beta VDJ and CDR3. TCRdb passed the reads through MiXCR, listing each CDR3 protein once. Here the sample spans approximately 260,000 distinct CDR3 sequences, approximately 86% being singletons. The sample comprised sorted CD4+, CD8+, or CD8+CD57+ T cells (not recorded which) from PBMCs. The receptors stem from a human donor with aplastic anemia.

This chain connects TRBV7-2 to TRBJ2-3, with a weak D call TRBD2 (6 bases). Germline V lookup: CDR1 SGHTA, CDR2 FQGNSA. This CDR3 is built from 13 residues. With 8 bases removed from V and 13 bases from J, the gap between germline ends came to 22 bases. In DNA form, the CDR3 reads TGTGCCAGCGGGTACGCGGGAACACCCACGAAGTATTTT. Encoded protein: CASGYAGTPTKYF.

This chain links TRBV7-3 with TRBJ2-7, with 7 bases lining up with TRBD1. This CDR3 region has 15 residues. Germline lookup yields CDR1 SGHTA and CDR2 FQGTGA. The V gene end was trimmed by 5 bases and the J gene end by 2 bases; junction bases not matched to a gene: 9. The CDR3 DNA follows: TGTGCCAGCAGCGACCAGACAGGGCAAACCTACGAGCAGTACTTC. This codes for CASSDQTGQTYEQYF.

This clonotype was detected only once. The V gene is TRBV7-8, the J gene TRBJ1-6, with 9 positions matching TRBD1. From germline, CDR1 is SGHVS and CDR2 FQNEAQ. V shed 3 bases, J shed 18 bases, and the junction held 15 bases outside the gene matches. This CDR3 spans 15 amino acids. CDR3 bases: TGTGCCAGCAGCTTGGGACAGGGTGATGATTCGCAGTACCACTTT. As protein: CASSLGQGDDSQYHF.

The rearrangement links TRBV7-8 to TRBJ2-1; D is perhaps TRBD2 (6 bases). The V end was cut by 0 bases, the J end by 16 bases, with 22 bases between. The CDR3 spans 15 residues. CDR1 is SGHVS and CDR2 is FQNEAQ in the germline V gene. The CDR3 here is CASSLAGGSDKEYFF. The CDR3 region has the DNA TGTGCCAGCAGCTTAGCGGGAGGTTCCGATAAGGAGTATTTCTTC.

As to this clonotype: Sequence at one end of the junction differs from germline and may be a read error. The chain links TRBV9 to TRBJ1-3, with 7 bases identical to TRBD1. The last part of the DNA fits TRBJ1-6 better; the J call may be wrong. CDR3 length: 14 amino acids. In germline, CDR1 is SGDLS, CDR2 YYNGEE. The CDR3 region has the DNA TGCGCCAGCAGCCAAGGGGACAGTAATCAGCCCCTCCACTTT. It yields the protein CASSQGDSNQPLHF.

As regards this clonotype: The final CDR3 position lacks the conserved phenylalanine or tryptophan, pointing to a likely read error. V and J are TRBV2 and TRBJ2-1, with a weak D call TRBD1 (7 bases). CDR3 length equals 16 residues. Germline CDR1 SNHLY, CDR2 FYNNEI. V dropped 6 bases and J dropped 12 bases, with 27 bases sitting between them. The CDR3 nucleotides are TGTGCCAGCAGCCAGGGGGGCGGAAATGGTCAGGATGTGCAGTTCTGC. It is translated as CASSQGGGNGQDVQFC.

About this clonotype: A read error is likely, as this CDR3 ends without the conserved phenylalanine or tryptophan. The DNA is left out, because the CDR3 cannot be placed on it with certainty; the CDR3 is given as TCRdb lists it. J is TRBJ2-3 and V is TRBV2; whether TRBD2, the table's D call, matches the DNA was not checked. The CDR3 comprises 14 residues, both ends counted. Germline V gene lookup returns CDR1 SNHLY and CDR2 FYNNEI. CDR3 loop: CASSEGGVHEQFFG.

The chain links TRBV7-9 to TRBJ1-2, with 10 bases aligning to TRBD1. Germline CDR1 SEHNR, CDR2 FQNEAQ (reference sequence). V was pared by 5 bases and J by 11 bases, with 17 bases of the junction left unmatched. This CDR3 spans 16 amino acids. The CDR3 nucleotides are TGTGCCAGCAGCCCCGGGACAGGGGAGCACACATATACGTACACCTTC. This codes for CASSPGTGEHTYTYTF.

The V gene is TRBV2, the J gene TRBJ1-3; the match to TRBD1 covers 10 bases. The CDR3 runs 17 residues. V lost 6 bases to trimming and J lost 0 bases; unmatched junction nucleotides: 8. In germline, CDR1 is SNHLY, CDR2 FYNNEI. The CDR3 bases are TGTGCCAGCAGCACCTCCGGGACAGGGGACTCTGGAAACACCATATATTTT. It is translated as CASSTSGTGDSGNTIYF.

The chain recombines TRBV9 with TRBJ2-3; TRBD2 matches at 7 bases. The junction had 13 bases not matched to a gene; V was cut back by 5 bases and J by 7 bases. The CDR3 is 15 amino acids. Per germline, CDR1 SGDLS and CDR2 YYNGEE. CDR3 bases: TGTGCCAGCAGTTACTCGCGGACTAGTCCTCATACGCAGTATTTT. Its protein product is CASSYSRTSPHTQYF.

As concerns this clonotype: The junction departs from the called germline gene at one end, perhaps through a read error. This chain uses TRBV9 with TRBJ2-3; D might be TRBD1 or TRBD2, each matching 6 bases. The CDR3 consists of 13 residues. Germline assignment: CDR1 SGDLS and CDR2 YYNGEE. Written as DNA, the CDR3 is TGTGCCAGCGGGGTCGGGGGCAATGCGCAGCAGTTTTTT. Its translation: CASGVGGNAQQFF.

The chain links TRBV20-1 to TRBJ2-7; D possibly corresponds to TRBD2 (6 bases). This CDR3 has 13 residues. Germline-derived CDR1 and CDR2 are DFQATT and SNEGSKA (reference sequence). CDR3 amino acids: CSARSGTPCEQYV. For the CDR3, the DNA is TGCAGCGCTAGATCAGGGACTCCCTGCGAGCAGTACGTC.

The rearrangement uses TRBV7-9 and TRBJ2-1; weak D call: TRBD2 (5 bases). Germline values: CDR1 SEHNR, CDR2 FQNEAQ (reference sequence). There are 15 residues in the CDR3. Trimming removed 3 bases from V and 9 bases from J, with 18 bases in between. CDR3 protein: CASSLGESIMGEQFF. CDR3 nucleotide sequence: TGTGCCAGCAGCTTGGGAGAGAGCATAATGGGTGAGCAGTTCTTC.

The chain couples TRBV7-8 to TRBJ1-1; 7 bases align to TRBD1. J was trimmed by 12 bases and V by 3 bases; bases with no gene match: 19. Germline CDR1 SGHVS, CDR2 FQNEAQ. CDR3 length equals 16 residues. The DNA for the CDR3 is TGTGCCAGCAGCTTTCATCGGGACGGGACAGCCCTTGCATCTTTCTTT. Protein: CASSFHRDGTALASFF. Drawing the rest from reference TRBV7-8 and TRBJ1-1, the complete variable domain is GAGVSQSPRYKVAKRGQDVALRCDPISGHVSLFWYQQALGQGPEFLTYFQNEAQLDKSGLPSDRFFAERPEGSVSTLKIQRTQQEDSAVYLCASSFHRDGTALASFFGQGTRLTVV.

This chain uses TRBV7-8 with TRBJ1-1; D gene uncertain. Trimming shortened V by 1 base and J by 14 bases, and 23 bases separated the two germline ends. The CDR3 length is 15 residues. Per the germline V gene, CDR1 is SGHVS and CDR2 is FQNEAQ. CDR3 loop: CASSLGADPHSNQFF. The CDR3, as DNA: TGTGCCAGCAGCTTAGGGGCAGACCCCCATAGCAATCAGTTCTTT.

The count of this clonotype is one. V and J are TRBV20-1 and TRBJ2-1, with D possibly called TRBD1 or TRBD2 (5 bases each). The CDR3 loop spans 15 amino acids. V lost 6 bases to trimming and J lost 5 bases, with 20 bases between them. CDR1 and CDR2 (germline): DFQATT, SNEGSKA (reference sequence). In DNA form, the CDR3 reads TGCAGTGCCAGTAGCTGGGGACGCAACAACAATGAGCAGTTCTTC. This translates into CSASSWGRNNNEQFF.

The chain uses TRBV9 and TRBJ2-1, with D perhaps TRBD1 (7 bases). This CDR3 spans 16 amino acids. Looked up from germline, CDR1 is SGDLS and CDR2 is YYNGEE. The V and J ends lost 7 bases and 8 bases respectively, with 25 bases between them. CDR3 bases: TGTGCCAGCGGCCAGGGGGGTGGAAACGTTCAGGATGAGCAGTTCTTC. The encoded protein is CASGQGGGNVQDEQFF.

The chain couples TRBV20-1 to TRBJ1-2; D is perhaps TRBD1 (5 bases). The length of the CDR3 is 11 residues. Per the germline V gene, CDR1 is DFQATT and CDR2 is SNEGSKA (reference sequence). CDR3 loop: CSVNGGEINTF. The CDR3 region has the DNA TGCAGCGTCAACGGGGGGGAGATTAATACCTTC.

The chain combines TRBV11-3 with TRBJ2-3; the D gene is possibly TRBD1 (5 bases). V lost 1 base, J lost 10 bases, and 9 bases lay in between. The CDR3 contains 12 residues. Germline V gives CDR1 SGHNT, CDR2 YENEEA. CDR3 sequence reads: CASSLVGRAQYF. The CDR3, as DNA: TGTGCCAGCAGCTTAGTGGGCAGGGCGCAGTATTTT.

The V call is TRBV5-4, the J call TRBJ2-7; tentative D call: TRBD2 (5 bases). The CDR3 covers 14 residues. V lost 2 bases, J lost 2 bases, and 11 bases lay in between. Germline CDR1 reads SGHNT; CDR2 reads YYREEE (reference sequence). CDR3 DNA: TGTGCCAGCAGCTTTCATCCACTAGCCTACGAGCAGTACTTC. This encodes CASSFHPLAYEQYF.

This chain uses TRBV9 with TRBJ2-7; possible D gene TRBD1, 5 bases. The CDR3 is 12 residues long. Germline V CDR1 and CDR2: SGDLS, YYNGEE. CDR3 sequence (DNA): TGTGCCAGCAGCTTAGAAGGGGCCGAGAAGTACGTC. Translating gives CASSLEGAEKYV.

With regard to this clonotype: The junction departs from germline at one end; a sequencing error may be responsible. This chain links TRBV7-2 with TRBJ2-5, with 7 bases fitting TRBD1. The CDR3 covers 14 residues. Germline CDR1 SGHTA, CDR2 FQGNSA. Here the CDR3 DNA reads TGTGCCAACAGCTTAGATCTGACAGGGAACACTGAAGCCTTC. Translating gives CANSLDLTGNTEAF.

Turning to this clonotype: One end of the junction fails to match germline, which may point to a read error. The chain employs TRBV7-3 and TRBJ2-3, with no clear D. This CDR3 region has 14 residues. Germline CDR1 and CDR2: SGHTA and FQGTGA. The CDR3, as DNA: TGTGCCAGCAGCTTAAGGCCGATCTCGTACCAAGAGTACTTT. Its protein is CASSLRPISYQEYF.

Worth noting for this clonotype: This CDR3 fails to terminate in the conserved phenylalanine or tryptophan, so it likely reflects a read error. The DNA is left out, because the CDR3 cannot be placed on it with certainty; the CDR3 is given as TCRdb lists it. CDR3 sequence reads: CATSRGSSQETQYFGQTT. V and J are TRBV15 and TRBJ1-2. The CDR3 spans 18 amino acids, including both terminal residues. Germline assignment: CDR1 LNHNV and CDR2 YYDKDF (reference sequence).

The chain has TRBV11-2 and TRBJ2-2, with D maybe TRBD2 (6 bases). Germline V gene lookup returns CDR1 SGHAT and CDR2 FQNNGV. This CDR3 has 15 amino acids. The V end was cut by 5 bases, the J end by 5 bases, with 15 bases between. CDR3 in DNA: TGTGCCAGCAGCCCTGGGACTCGAGATACCGGGGAGCTGTTTTTT. Its translation: CASSPGTRDTGELFF.

The V call is TRBV19, the J call TRBJ1-6; D is unclear. CDR1 LNHDA and CDR2 SQIVND come from the germline V gene (reference sequence). The CDR3 has 13 residues. The V end lost 5 bases, the J end lost 8 bases, and 10 bases lay between the germline ends. CDR3 loop: CASSPGRDSPLHF. The CDR3 bases are TGTGCCAGTAGTCCGGGAAGGGATTCACCCCTCCACTTT.

The chain uses TRBV19 and TRBJ1-6; tentatively, D is TRBD1 (5 bases). This CDR3 is 14 amino acids long. Deletions cut 2 bases from V and 9 bases from J, with 11 bases between. The germline gives CDR1 LNHDA, CDR2 SQIVND (reference sequence). The CDR3 sequence is CASSIRGPSSPLHF. DNA for the CDR3: TGTGCCAGTAGTATACGGGGACCGAGTTCACCCCTCCACTTT.

V usage is TRBV7-8 and J usage is TRBJ2-1, with TRBD2 as a possible D gene (5 bases). Trimming pared 6 bases from V and 12 bases from J, leaving 21 bases between. CDR1 is SGHVS and CDR2 is FQNEAQ in the germline V gene. The CDR3 is made up of 14 amino acids. The CDR3 loop is CASSLTGFPDTQFF. CDR3 coding DNA: TGTGCCAGCAGTCTAACGGGGTTCCCCGATACGCAGTTCTTC.

Comments on this clonotype: Because the CDR3 is missing its conserved closing phenylalanine or tryptophan, this is likely a read error. The DNA is omitted, as the CDR3 cannot be located on it reliably, and the CDR3 follows TCRdb's listing. The chain carries TRBV7-9 and TRBJ2-1; the table's D call TRBD1 went unverified against the DNA. Germline-derived CDR1 and CDR2 are SEHNR and FQNEAQ (reference sequence). The CDR3 is made up of 13 amino acids, end residues included. The CDR3 protein is CASSDGGTHSTLG.